The next 15 T cell receptor beta chains were all read from a single sample in a study of T cells in Graves' hyperthyroidism and ophthalmopathy. TCR beta CDR3 region amplification was performed from RNA transcripts. With the HTBI primer set, the TCR CDR3 went through a first round of RT-PCR. TCRdb reprocessed the multiplex PCR reads via MiXCR and lists one record per CDR3 protein. This table holds around 480,000 distinct CDR3 sequences, over 13% found once. The material sequenced was blood. The receptors were sampled from a young woman with Graves' hyperthyroidism.

There are many counts of this clonotype. The chain is built from TRBV12-3 or TRBV12-4 and TRBJ1-1; 8 bases fit TRBD1. The CDR3 covers 14 residues. The V segment lost 2 bases and the J segment 6 bases; nucleotides outside the gene matches: 5. The CDR3 reads CASSLSGGMAEAFF. The CDR3 coding sequence is TGTGCCAGCAGTTTATCAGGGGGCATGGCTGAAGCTTTCTTT.

This clonotype was counted ten times or more. This chain connects TRBV7-6 to TRBJ1-4, with a tentative D call TRBD1 (5 bases). Germline CDR1 reads SGHVS; CDR2 reads FNYEAQ. CDR3 length equals 16 residues. V gave up 0 bases and J gave up 1 base, with 9 bases separating them. CDR3 in DNA: TGTGCCAGCAGCTTAGCGCACGGGGGAACTAATGAAAAACTGTTTTTT. It specifies CASSLAHGGTNEKLFF. The full variable domain, with the rest looked up from reference TRBV7-6 and TRBJ1-4, is GAGVSQSPRYKVTKRGQDVALRCDPISGHVSLYWYRQALGQGPEFLTYFNYEAQQDKSGLPNDRFSAERPEGSISTLTIQRTEQRDSAMYRCASSLAHGGTNEKLFFGSGTQLSVL.

The chain uses TRBV9 and TRBJ2-2, with D possibly matching TRBD2 (6 bases). The V gene's germline CDR1 is SGDLS and CDR2 YYNGEE. The CDR3 is 17 residues long. V shed 3 bases and J shed 6 bases, with 21 bases lying between them. The CDR3 sequence: CASSASLPGLPPGELFF. CDR3 sequence (DNA): TGTGCCAGCAGCGCCTCTCTCCCGGGACTCCCCCCCGGGGAGCTGTTTTTT. The whole variable domain, filled in from reference TRBV9 and TRBJ2-2, reads DSGVTQTPKHLITATGQRVTLRCSPRSGDLSVYWYQQSLDQGLQFLIQYYNGEERAKGNILERFSAQQFPDLHSELNLSSLELGDSALYFCASSASLPGLPPGELFFGEGSRLTVL.

This clonotype has ten or more counts. The CDR3 is CSARRQGPTYEQYF. CDR3 nucleotide sequence: TGCAGTGCTAGACGACAGGGCCCGACTTACGAGCAGTACTTC. The chain links TRBV20-1 to TRBJ2-7; 7 positions agree with TRBD1. The CDR3 contains 14 residues. The V gene end was trimmed by 2 bases and the J gene end by 4 bases; junction bases not matched to a gene: 8. Germline CDR1 DFQATT, CDR2 SNEGSKA (reference sequence).

In this sample, this clonotype turned up many times. The V and J genes are TRBV6-1 and TRBJ1-2; 7 nucleotides line up with TRBD1. Germline values: CDR1 MNHNS, CDR2 SASEGT. The CDR3 is 15 amino acids. V was clipped by 7 bases and J by 6 bases; unmatched bases: 14. The CDR3, as DNA: TGTGCCAGCATCCCCAGCAGGGGGGTTCTGAATGGCTACACCTTC. The encoded protein is CASIPSRGVLNGYTF.

This clonotype was counted many times. The V call is TRBV2, the J call TRBJ2-1; maybe TRBD2 (7 bases). Trimming removed 2 bases from V and 6 bases from J, with 11 bases in between. CDR3 size: 14 residues. The germline CDR1 and CDR2 sequences are SNHLY and FYNNEI. This CDR3 reads CASSEWGGRNEQFF. The CDR3, as DNA: TGTGCCAGCAGTGAATGGGGGGGGCGCAATGAGCAGTTCTTC. Using reference TRBV2 and TRBJ2-1 for the parts outside the CDR3, the full variable domain is EPEVTQTPSHQVTQMGQEVILRCVPISNHLYFYWYRQILGQKVEFLVSFYNNEISEKSEIFDDQFSVERPDGSNFTLKIRSTKLEDSAMYFCASSEWGGRNEQFFGPGTRLTVL.

The chain employs TRBV20-1 and TRBJ2-4; 11 nucleotides match TRBD2. J gave up 7 bases and V 0 bases, and 11 bases lay outside the gene matches. This CDR3 comprises 17 residues. Germline V CDR1 and CDR2: DFQATT, SNEGSKA (reference sequence). The CDR3 DNA reads TGCAGTGCTAGAGATCCTAGCGGGAGGTTGGAGACGAACATTCAGTACTTC. It yields the protein CSARDPSGRLETNIQYF.

This clonotype showed up just a few times. In DNA, the CDR3 is TGTGCCAGCAGCGTTCGTACCCTAGGGGGGGGCCTTGGAAACACCATATATTTT. It encodes CASSVRTLGGGLGNTIYF. V is TRBV7-6 and J is TRBJ1-3, with D possibly being TRBD1 (6 bases). The CDR3 runs to 18 residues. Trimming cost V 5 bases and J 3 bases, with 23 bases left between them. Looked up from germline, CDR1 is SGHVS and CDR2 is FNYEAQ.

This clonotype showed up just a few times. This sequence joins TRBV4-1 and TRBJ2-2; 8 nucleotides agree with TRBD2. Germline loops: CDR1 MGHRA, CDR2 YSYEKL. This CDR3 has 16 amino acids. J lost 5 bases, V lost 1 base, and 6 bases had no gene match. The CDR3 region is CASSQVGIAGTGELFF. CDR3 DNA sequence: TGCGCCAGCAGCCAAGTCGGTATAGCGGGGACCGGGGAGCTGTTTTTT.

This chain uses TRBV12-3 or TRBV12-4 with TRBJ2-7, with TRBD2 identical over 12 bases. The trim removed 5 bases at V and 3 bases at J, leaving 2 bases unmatched. This CDR3 comprises 14 residues. CDR3 in amino acids: CASSRTSGNYEQYV. Here the CDR3 DNA reads TGTGCCAGCAGTCGGACTAGCGGGAACTACGAGCAGTACGTC.

For this clonotype: This may stem from a read error, because a much larger clone lies one nucleotide away. The J gene is TRBJ2-1, the V gene TRBV5-6, with D possibly matching TRBD2 (5 bases). This CDR3 region has 15 residues. Germline CDR1 and CDR2: SGHDT and YYEEEE. Trimming pared 4 bases from V and 5 bases from J, leaving 16 bases between. The CDR3: CASSPVLVPNNEQFF. As DNA, the CDR3 is TGTGCCAGCAGCCCGGTACTAGTTCCGAACAATGAGCAGTTCTTC.

This clonotype was detected a few times. The V call is TRBV12-3 or TRBV12-4, the J call TRBJ2-4; TRBD2 matches at 7 bases. Trimming at V came to 7 bases and at J to 2 bases, leaving 14 bases not matched to a gene. CDR3 length equals 17 residues. The CDR3: CASTPSSQRETKNIQYF. The CDR3 DNA reads TGTGCCAGCACTCCCAGTAGTCAGCGGGAAACCAAAAACATTCAGTACTTC.

The table lists this clonotype with a few counts. The chain employs TRBV5-4 and TRBJ1-2; no definite D call. V lost 0 bases and J lost 1, with 10 bases in between. Germline V gives CDR1 SGHNT, CDR2 YYREEE (reference sequence). The CDR3 is 15 residues long. This chain's CDR3 is CASSLESAYNYGYTF. The CDR3 DNA sequence: TGTGCCAGCAGCTTGGAGTCAGCTTATAACTATGGCTACACCTTC.

At least ten counts were recorded for this clonotype. This rearrangement joins TRBV6-2 or TRBV6-3 to TRBJ2-7; unclear D gene. Looked up from germline, CDR1 is MNHEY and CDR2 is SVGEGT. CDR3 length equals 14 residues. V was trimmed by 0 bases and J by 6 bases, leaving 12 bases between them. CDR3 coding DNA: TGTGCCAGCAGTTACTCCCCCCTCAGTGGCGAGCAGTACTTC. Translated: CASSYSPLSGEQYF.

The rearrangement links TRBV5-1 to TRBJ1-5, with 7 nucleotides matching TRBD1. CDR1 and CDR2 from the germline V gene are SGHRS and YFSETQ. CDR3 size: 15 residues. Trimming took 1 base from V and 3 from J; bases not matched to a gene: 4. The CDR3 nucleotides read TGCGCCAGCAGCTTGACAGGGGCAAACAATCAGCCCCAGCATTTT. Translating gives CASSLTGANNQPQHF.